These T cell receptor beta chains were read from a single sample in a study of T cell repertoires in cytomegalovirus infection. In TCRdb, the reads were re-called with MiXCR into one record per CDR3 protein. The repertoire has 200,000 to 300,000 distinct CDR3 sequences, over 8% of them found once; the top ten carry more than 13%. Sequencing was performed on PBMCs. Every receptor here comes from a human donor in good health (CMV status not recorded). Some clones in this sample may be carry-over from other donors' samples. CDR3s include the opening cysteine and the closing phenylalanine or tryptophan. The order of the fields is V gene, clone size, D gene, J gene, CDR3 protein, CDR3 DNA. The D gene is left open where the match is weak. Size is omitted from some rows. Given values are once, few, many or a class for expanded clones.

V: TRBV29-1; size: few; D: -; J: TRBJ2-3; CDR3: CSVALTSSDTQYF; DNA: TGCAGCGTTGCCCTGACTAGTTCAGATACGCAGTATTTT
V: TRBV7-2; size: many; D: -; J: TRBJ1-2; CDR3: CASSSNRQRHGYTF; DNA: TGTGCCAGCAGCTCCAACCGACAGAGGCATGGCTACACCTTC
V: TRBV7-2; size: many; D: -; J: TRBJ2-7; CDR3: CASSREGYFTYEQYF; DNA: TGTGCCAGCAGCCGCGAAGGGTACTTTACCTACGAGCAGTACTTC
V: TRBV11-2; size: many; D: -; J: TRBJ1-2; CDR3: CASSLVDSGFGYTF; DNA: TGTGCCAGCAGCTTAGTCGACAGCGGATTTGGCTACACCTTC
V: TRBV7-2; size: many; D: TRBD2; J: TRBJ2-3; CDR3: CASKPYVAGDPTDTQYF; DNA: TGTGCCAGCAAACCCTACGTAGCGGGAGATCCCACAGATACGCAGTATTTT
V: TRBV2; size: few; D: -; J: TRBJ2-1; CDR3: CASSESSGLVRNEQFF; DNA: TGTGCCAGCAGTGAATCAAGCGGGCTGGTAAGGAATGAGCAGTTCTTC
V: TRBV10-3; size: few; D: -; J: TRBJ1-2; CDR3: CAISEREARDGYTF; DNA: TGTGCCATCAGTGAAAGGGAGGCGAGAGATGGCTACACCTTC
V: TRBV5-6; size: many; D: -; J: TRBJ2-3; CDR3: CASSLEVSGYTDTQYF; DNA: TGTGCCAGCAGCTTGGAAGTGTCGGGGTACACAGATACGCAGTATTTT
V: TRBV4-3; size: many; D: TRBD1; J: TRBJ1-2; CDR3: CASSQLNGGQGYGYTF; DNA: TGCGCCAGCAGCCAACTAAACGGCGGACAGGGCTATGGCTACACCTTC
V: TRBV11-2; size: many; D: -; J: TRBJ2-7; CDR3: CASSFRGLNYEQYF; DNA: TGTGCCAGCAGCTTCAGGGGCCTCAACTACGAGCAGTACTTC
V: TRBV12-3/TRBV12-4; size: many; D: -; J: TRBJ1-5; CDR3: CASTRGGSNQPQHF; DNA: TGTGCCAGCACCCGTGGGGGTAGCAATCAGCCCCAGCATTTT
V: TRBV7-8; size: many; D: TRBD1; J: TRBJ2-5; CDR3: CASSKTGEETQYF; DNA: TGTGCCAGCAGTAAAACAGGGGAAGAGACCCAGTACTTC
V: TRBV7-2; size: many; D: TRBD1; J: TRBJ2-1; CDR3: CASTQGAAWNEQFF; DNA: TGTGCCAGCACCCAGGGGGCTGCTTGGAATGAGCAGTTCTTC
V: TRBV7-9; size: many; D: -; J: TRBJ2-2; CDR3: CASSLHPPGVTGELFF; DNA: TGTGCCAGCAGCTTACATCCCCCAGGGGTCACCGGGGAGCTGTTTTTT
V: TRBV6-2/TRBV6-3; size: few; D: -; J: TRBJ2-2; CDR3: CASSLSDTGELFF; DNA: TGTGCCAGCAGTCTGTCCGACACCGGGGAGCTGTTTTTT
V: TRBV7-2; size: -; D: -; J: TRBJ2-3; CDR3: CASSQFQARTDTQYF; DNA: TGTGCCAGCAGCCAATTCCAAGCCAGAACAGATACGCAGTATTTT
V: TRBV12-3/TRBV12-4; size: -; D: -; J: TRBJ1-1; CDR3: CASPRLVNTEAFF; DNA: TGTGCCAGCCCCCGTCTAGTGAACACTGAAGCTTTCTTT
V: TRBV7-2; size: many; D: TRBD1; J: TRBJ1-1; CDR3: CASSWNTGGATEAFF; DNA: TGTGCCAGCAGCTGGAACACAGGGGGGGCCACTGAAGCTTTCTTT
V: TRBV7-2; size: many; D: TRBD1; J: TRBJ1-1; CDR3: CASSPLKRDSLGTEAFF; DNA: TGTGCCAGCAGCCCATTAAAACGGGACAGCTTGGGCACTGAAGCTTTCTTT
V: TRBV20-1; size: -; D: -; J: TRBJ1-1; CDR3: CSATYDGMNTEAFF; DNA: TGCAGTGCCACCTACGACGGAATGAACACTGAAGCTTTCTTT
V: TRBV11-2; size: many; D: -; J: TRBJ2-1; CDR3: CASSLVQGSSYNEQFF; DNA: TGTGCCAGCAGCTTAGTTCAAGGGAGCTCCTACAATGAGCAGTTCTTC
V: TRBV20-1; size: -; D: -; J: TRBJ2-2; CDR3: CSARKANTGELFF; DNA: TGCAGTGCTAGAAAGGCGAACACCGGGGAGCTGTTTTTT
V: TRBV11-3; size: many; D: TRBD1; J: TRBJ2-1; CDR3: CASSPRDRGAEQFF; DNA: TGTGCCAGCAGCCCACGGGACAGGGGCGCGGAGCAGTTCTTC
V: TRBV19; size: many; D: TRBD1; J: TRBJ2-2; CDR3: CASSIVPGTGVVGELFF; DNA: TGTGCCAGTAGTATAGTACCCGGGACAGGGGTCGTCGGGGAGCTGTTTTTT
V: TRBV5-1; size: many; D: -; J: TRBJ1-6; CDR3: CASRKEQKNNSPLHF; DNA: TGCGCCAGCAGAAAGGAACAGAAAAATAATTCACCCCTCCACTTT
V: TRBV6-2/TRBV6-3; size: many; D: -; J: TRBJ1-2; CDR3: CASSRQYGYTF; DNA: TGTGCCAGCAGTCGGCAGTATGGCTACACCTTC
V: TRBV20-1; size: -; D: -; J: TRBJ2-4; CDR3: CSARSMTGNIQYF; DNA: TGCAGTGCTAGAAGTATGACTGGAAACATTCAGTACTTC
V: TRBV20-1; size: -; D: TRBD1; J: TRBJ1-2; CDR3: CSALSGTGYGYTF; DNA: TGCAGTGCCCTTTCCGGGACAGGGTACGGCTACACCTTC
V: TRBV7-2; size: many; D: -; J: TRBJ1-2; CDR3: CASSFDSSGYTF; DNA: TGTGCCAGCAGCTTTGACAGCAGCGGCTACACCTTC
V: TRBV7-2; size: many; D: TRBD1; J: TRBJ2-3; CDR3: CASSRRQGSTDTQYF; DNA: TGTGCCAGCAGCCGCAGACAGGGATCCACAGATACGCAGTATTTT
V: TRBV20-1; size: many; D: -; J: TRBJ1-5; CDR3: CSAREHASNQPQHF; DNA: TGCAGTGCTAGGGAGCACGCTAGCAATCAGCCCCAGCATTTT
V: TRBV19; size: few; D: -; J: TRBJ1-1; CDR3: CASKTQGNTEAFF; DNA: TGTGCCAGCAAAACACAGGGAAACACTGAAGCTTTCTTT
V: TRBV7-2; size: many; D: TRBD1; J: TRBJ2-5; CDR3: CASSSRQGPLETQYF; DNA: TGTGCCAGCAGTAGTCGACAGGGCCCACTGGAGACCCAGTACTTC
V: TRBV7-8; size: many; D: TRBD1; J: TRBJ1-1; CDR3: CASSLSTGQDTEAFF; DNA: TGTGCCAGCAGCTTAAGTACGGGACAGGACACTGAAGCTTTCTTT
V: TRBV7-2; size: many; D: TRBD1; J: TRBJ1-6; CDR3: CASSLGTGRNSPLHF; DNA: TGTGCCAGCAGCTTAGGGACAGGGCGGAATTCACCCCTCCACTTT
V: TRBV7-2; size: many; D: TRBD1; J: TRBJ2-7; CDR3: CASSLVPGQGQREQYF; DNA: TGTGCCAGCAGCTTAGTTCCCGGACAGGGACAACGCGAGCAGTACTTC
V: TRBV7-2; size: many; D: -; J: TRBJ2-4; CDR3: CASSLVDSPFIQYF; DNA: TGTGCCAGCAGCTTAGTGGACTCCCCCTTTATTCAGTACTTC
V: TRBV4-3; size: many; D: -; J: TRBJ1-4; CDR3: CASSQEAHPPEKLFF; DNA: TGCGCCAGCAGCCAAGAGGCACACCCGCCGGAAAAACTGTTTTTT
V: TRBV28; size: many; D: -; J: TRBJ1-4; CDR3: CASSLTSDRQTNEKLFF; DNA: TGTGCCAGCAGTTTGACCTCCGACAGGCAGACTAATGAAAAACTGTTTTTT
V: TRBV6-2/TRBV6-3; size: many; D: -; J: TRBJ1-2; CDR3: CASSSTGTGRGYTF; DNA: TGTGCCAGCAGTTCTACAGGGACGGGACGCGGCTACACCTTC
V: TRBV6-2/TRBV6-3; size: -; D: TRBD1; J: TRBJ1-6; CDR3: CASTEDRGPSPLHF; DNA: TGTGCGTCGACTGAGGACAGGGGCCCGTCACCCCTCCACTTT
V: TRBV6-6; size: many; D: -; J: TRBJ2-2; CDR3: CASSYLGRDTGELFF; DNA: TGTGCCAGCAGTTACTTAGGCAGAGACACCGGGGAGCTGTTTTTT
V: TRBV3-1; size: many; D: -; J: TRBJ2-2; CDR3: CASSQRDLANTGELFF; DNA: TGTGCCAGCAGCCAACGGGACCTCGCGAACACCGGGGAGCTGTTTTTT
V: TRBV30; size: many; D: TRBD1; J: TRBJ1-5; CDR3: CAWSTGGNQPQHF; DNA: TGTGCCTGGAGTACAGGGGGCAATCAGCCCCAGCATTTT
V: TRBV7-2; size: medium-sized; D: TRBD1; J: TRBJ1-5; CDR3: CASSLARLTGTGKDQPQHF; DNA: TGTGCCAGCAGCTTAGCCCGACTTACCGGGACAGGGAAGGATCAGCCCCAGCATTTT
V: TRBV7-2; size: many; D: -; J: TRBJ2-2; CDR3: CASSLRAVQSSGTGELFF; DNA: TGTGCCAGCAGCTTGCGCGCAGTACAGTCGTCTGGCACCGGGGAGCTGTTTTTT
V: TRBV7-2; size: many; D: -; J: TRBJ2-5; CDR3: CASSPGRAPGQETQYF; DNA: TGTGCCAGCAGCCCGGGCAGGGCGCCGGGCCAAGAGACCCAGTACTTC
V: TRBV12-3/TRBV12-4; size: many; D: -; J: TRBJ1-1; CDR3: CATNKIGAATEAFF; DNA: TGTGCCACGAACAAAATAGGGGCAGCCACTGAAGCTTTCTTT
V: TRBV12-3/TRBV12-4; size: -; D: -; J: TRBJ1-1; CDR3: CASTPSGGFTAFF; DNA: TGTGCCAGCACTCCCTCGGGTGGATTCACGGCTTTCTTT
V: TRBV11-2; size: -; D: -; J: TRBJ1-1; CDR3: CASSLGPAQQEGFF; DNA: TGTGCCAGCAGCTTGGGACCGGCTCAACAGGAAGGCTTCTTT
V: TRBV7-2; size: many; D: TRBD2; J: TRBJ2-7; CDR3: CASSLSGSGEQYF; DNA: TGTGCCAGCAGCCTCAGCGGGAGCGGTGAGCAGTACTTC
V: TRBV28; size: many; D: -; J: TRBJ2-3; CDR3: CASGGRTQYF; DNA: TGTGCCAGCGGGGGGCGTACGCAGTATTTT
V: TRBV10-3; size: medium-sized; D: -; J: TRBJ1-1; CDR3: CAISELSGMNTEAFF; DNA: TGTGCCATCAGTGAGCTATCCGGGATGAACACTGAAGCTTTCTTT